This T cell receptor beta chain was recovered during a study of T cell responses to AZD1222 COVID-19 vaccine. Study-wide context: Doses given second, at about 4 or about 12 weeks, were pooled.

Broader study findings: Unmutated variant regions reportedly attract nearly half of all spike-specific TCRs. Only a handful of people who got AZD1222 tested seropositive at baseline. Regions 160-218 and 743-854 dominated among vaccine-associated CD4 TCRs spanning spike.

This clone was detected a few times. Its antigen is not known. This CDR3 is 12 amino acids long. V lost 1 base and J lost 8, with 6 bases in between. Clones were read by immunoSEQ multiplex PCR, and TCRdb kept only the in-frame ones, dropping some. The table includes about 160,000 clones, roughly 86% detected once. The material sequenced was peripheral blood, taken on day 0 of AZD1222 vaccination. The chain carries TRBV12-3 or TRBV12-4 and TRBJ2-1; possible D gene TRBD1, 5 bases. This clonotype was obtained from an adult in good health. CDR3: CASSLGGYEQFF. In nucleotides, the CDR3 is TGTGCCAGCAGTTTAGGGGGCTATGAGCAGTTCTTC.